One and the same sample provided the 24 T cell receptor beta chains below, sequenced in a study of CD8+CD57+ T cells in acquired aplastic anemia. TCR beta VDJ and CDR3 were profiled, and genomic DNA was the template. TCRdb re-called the reads through MiXCR, storing one row per CDR3 protein. The table has roughly 280,000 distinct CDR3 sequences, roughly 59% seen once. Patients chosen for sequencing had CD8+CD57+ cells that had expanded, as shown by flow cytometry. Material: sorted CD4+, CD8+, or CD8+CD57+ T cells (not recorded which) from PBMCs. Receptors originate from a human donor with aplastic anemia.

In the case of this clonotype: Since a much larger clone is just one base distant, this may be a read error. Likely a read error: the CDR3 ends without its conserved phenylalanine or tryptophan. The rearrangement uses TRBV19 and TRBJ2-4, with D hard to call. The CDR3 loop spans 11 amino acids. CDR1 and CDR2 from the germline V gene are LNHDA and SQIVND (reference sequence). Trimming shortened V by 3 bases and J by 7 bases, and 4 bases separated the two germline ends. The CDR3 reads CASSMGNIQYS. In DNA, the CDR3 is TGTGCCAGTAGTATGGGTAACATTCAGTACTCC.

This chain links TRBV6-5 with TRBJ2-7, with 9 positions matching TRBD1. The germline V gene has CDR1 MNHEY and CDR2 SVGAGI. The V and J ends lost 5 bases and 0 bases, in that order; junction bases with no gene match: 5. The CDR3 is 15 amino acids. The CDR3 reads CASSKDRGYSYEQYF. The CDR3 nucleotides are TGTGCCAGCAGTAAGGACAGGGGCTACTCCTACGAGCAGTACTTC.

This clonotype was detected only a few times. Given a much more abundant clone one base away, this may be a read error. The CDR3 nucleotides read TGTGCCGGTAGTATCCCCATAGGCCTAGCGGGGTTTGTCGGGGAGCTGTTTTTT. Protein sequence: CAGSIPIGLAGFVGELFF. V and J are TRBV19 and TRBJ2-2, with TRBD2 matching 9 bases. The CDR3 loop spans 18 amino acids. Germline CDR1 LNHDA, CDR2 SQIVND (reference sequence).

This clonotype has only a few counts. V and J are TRBV7-6 and TRBJ2-7; 12 bases agree with TRBD1. Germline assignment: CDR1 SGHVS and CDR2 FNYEAQ. The CDR3 runs to 16 residues. The V and J ends lost 5 bases and 7 bases, in that order; junction bases with no gene match: 12. CDR3 protein: CASSRTGTGGTGEQYF. For the CDR3, the DNA is TGTGCCAGCAGCCGGACCGGGACAGGGGGCACCGGGGAGCAGTACTTC.

This clonotype was seen just once. A read error may be the cause here, since a much bigger clone is one base away. The chain uses TRBV6-2 or TRBV6-3 and TRBJ2-5; D gene ambiguous. V shed 4 bases and J shed 4 bases, with 4 bases lying between them. Per germline, CDR1 MNHEY and CDR2 SVGEGT. The CDR3 is 11 amino acids. The CDR3 region is CASSSAETQYF. For the CDR3, the DNA is TGTGCCAGCAGTTCAGCAGAGACCCAGTACTTC.

This clonotype was recorded a few times. V is TRBV18 and J is TRBJ2-1; D is ambiguous. The CDR3 contains 13 residues. The ends were cut back, 6 bases at V and 9 bases at J, with 15 bases in the middle. Germline V gene sequence: CDR1 KGHSH, CDR2 LQKENI. CDR3 bases: TGTGCCAGCTCCATTCCGGATGTTTTTGAGCAGTTCTTC. Translation gives CASSIPDVFEQFF.

The rearrangement links TRBV2 to TRBJ2-5; D gene ambiguous. Germline CDR1 and CDR2: SNHLY and FYNNEI. The CDR3 has 12 amino acids. The CDR3: CARLSGRETQYF. As DNA, the CDR3 is TGTGCTAGACTCTCCGGCAGAGAGACCCAGTACTTC.

The J gene is TRBJ2-5, the V gene TRBV6-1; 8 bases map to TRBD2. The length of the CDR3 is 12 residues. Trimming cost V 10 bases and J 2 bases; bases outside gene matches: 3. Germline V gives CDR1 MNHNS, CDR2 SASEGT. CDR3 in DNA: TGTGCCACGGGACTAGGGCAAGAGACCCAGTACTTC. It encodes CATGLGQETQYF.

In its sample, this clonotype was seen a few times. A much larger clone sits a single nucleotide away, making a read error possible. Because the CDR3 is missing its conserved closing phenylalanine or tryptophan, this is likely a read error. The chain joins TRBV7-9 to TRBJ1-2; 8 nucleotides agree with TRBD1. This CDR3 has 15 amino acids. Germline-derived CDR1 and CDR2 are SEHNR and FQNEAQ (reference sequence). V shed 4 bases, J shed 2 bases, and the junction held 6 bases outside the gene matches. CDR3 sequence (DNA): TGTGCCAGCAGCTCGGGGACAGGAGAAAACTATGGCTACACCTGC. It is translated as CASSSGTGENYGYTC.

Turning to this clonotype: Its ends do not fully match the called genes, so a read error is possible. The rearrangement joins TRBV24-1 to TRBJ2-1; TRBD2 matches 13 bases. This CDR3 has 17 residues. Germline CDR1 KGHDR, CDR2 SFDVKD. The CDR3 DNA is TGTGCCGCCAGTGACTCCGGGACTAGCGGGATATTAAATGAGCAGTTCTTC. This encodes CAASDSGTSGILNEQFF.

The chain is built from TRBV7-8 and TRBJ2-7, with D possibly being TRBD1 (6 bases). The CDR3 consists of 12 residues. The germline gives CDR1 SGHVS, CDR2 FQNEAQ. Deletions cut 5 bases from V and 5 bases from J, with 10 bases between. The DNA for the CDR3 is TGTGCCAGCAGCCAAGACAGGAACGAGCAGTACTTC. Its protein product is CASSQDRNEQYF.

The table lists this clonotype with many counts. The chain joins TRBV7-9 to TRBJ1-1, with D uncertain. The CDR3 runs 14 residues. CDR1 and CDR2 from the germline V gene are SEHNR and FQNEAQ (reference sequence). The V and J ends lost 3 bases and 0 bases respectively, with 8 bases between them. CDR3 residues: CASSFSGLNTEAFF. CDR3 in DNA: TGTGCCAGCAGCTTTTCAGGCCTGAACACTGAAGCTTTCTTT.

V and J are TRBV12-3 or TRBV12-4 and TRBJ2-5, with D possibly TRBD1 on 6 matching bases. This CDR3 spans 12 amino acids. Trimming took 3 bases from V and 9 from J, leaving 11 bases between them. The CDR3 region is CASSFLEGAQYF. CDR3 in DNA: TGTGCCAGCAGTTTCTTAGAGGGGGCCCAGTACTTC.

The chain couples TRBV6-5 to TRBJ1-1; 9 positions agree with TRBD1. The CDR3 length is 15 residues. Per germline, CDR1 MNHEY and CDR2 SVGAGI. Unmatched junction bases numbered 9, after V lost 7 bases and J lost 3 bases. The CDR3 region has the DNA TGTGCCAGCAAGCGTACAGGGGGCGCTTACACTGAAGCTTTCTTT. Protein sequence: CASKRTGGAYTEAFF.

This clonotype was observed many times. The chain joins TRBV6-6 to TRBJ1-2; D ambiguous. Trimming shortened V by 2 bases and J by 8 bases, and 15 bases separated the two germline ends. The germline V gene has CDR1 MNHNY and CDR2 SVGAGI (reference sequence). This CDR3 comprises 14 residues. The CDR3 DNA reads TGTGCCAGCAGTTACATGACTTCCTCGGGGGGCTACACCTTC. Translation: CASSYMTSSGGYTF.

This clonotype was seen at least ten times. The chain employs TRBV5-1 and TRBJ2-2; 9 bases are a match to TRBD2. J gave up 1 base and V 1 base, and 2 bases lay outside the gene matches. The CDR3 has 16 residues. Germline CDR1 and CDR2: SGHRS and YFSETQ. The CDR3 here is CASSLRTSENTGELFF. CDR3 bases: TGCGCCAGCAGCTTGCGGACTAGCGAGAACACCGGGGAGCTGTTTTTT.

This clonotype came up many times. This chain uses TRBV10-2 with TRBJ2-1, with TRBD2 identical over 8 bases. V lost 2 bases, J lost 4 bases, and 13 bases stayed unmatched. Germline CDR1 WSHSY, CDR2 SAAADI. This CDR3 has 18 amino acids. The CDR3: CASSEVPGLVKEYNEQFF. CDR3 nucleotides: TGCGCCAGCAGTGAGGTCCCGGGACTAGTCAAAGAGTACAATGAGCAGTTCTTC.

This chain joins TRBV15 and TRBJ2-1; D ambiguous. CDR1 LNHNV and CDR2 YYDKDF come from the germline V gene (reference sequence). This CDR3 region has 15 residues. V was shortened by 0 bases and J by 6 bases, with 12 bases between the two germline ends. CDR3 in amino acids: CATSRDPGRFNEQFF. The DNA of the CDR3 is TGTGCCACCAGCAGAGATCCGGGCAGATTCAATGAGCAGTTCTTC.

This clonotype occurred a few times. The chain combines TRBV5-4 with TRBJ2-5, with D maybe TRBD2 (6 bases). The CDR3 has 15 residues. From germline, CDR1 is SGHNT and CDR2 YYREEE (reference sequence). The V and J ends lost 4 bases and 3 bases respectively, with 16 bases between them. DNA for the CDR3: TGTGCCAGCAGCCCGGACCCGCGCGGGGAAGAGACCCAGTACTTC. This gives the protein CASSPDPRGEETQYF.

This clonotype was counted at least ten times. CDR3 residues: CASTQTEYEQYF. Here the CDR3 DNA reads TGTGCCAGCACCCAGACAGAATACGAGCAGTACTTC. The chain recombines TRBV12-3 or TRBV12-4 with TRBJ2-7; tentatively, D is TRBD1 (5 bases). The germline V and J ends were trimmed by 7 bases and 4 bases, with 11 bases remaining between them. This CDR3 comprises 12 residues.

Only a few counts were recorded for this clonotype. The CDR3: CATSDRPGQGARIYEQYF. CDR3 DNA sequence: TGTGCCACCAGTGACCGACCGGGACAGGGGGCGAGAATCTACGAGCAGTACTTC. J is TRBJ2-7 and V is TRBV24-1; 12 bases agree with TRBD1. Germline CDR1 is KGHDR and CDR2 is SFDVKD. The CDR3 has 18 residues. The V gene end was trimmed by 4 bases and the J gene end by 3 bases; junction bases not matched to a gene: 12.

The chain couples TRBV20-1 to TRBJ2-6, with TRBD1 matching 8 bases. CDR3 length: 16 amino acids. The germline gives CDR1 DFQATT, CDR2 SNEGSKA (reference sequence). J lost 2 bases, V lost 6 bases, and 9 bases had no gene match. The CDR3 DNA follows: TGCAGTGCCTCCGGGACAGGAGCTACTGGGGCCAACGTCCTGACTTTC. This encodes CSASGTGATGANVLTF.

Of note for this clonotype: The CDR3 does not end in the conserved phenylalanine or tryptophan, so this is likely a read error. The chain carries TRBV19 and TRBJ1-1; no firm D call. The CDR3 totals 14 residues. Germline-derived CDR1 and CDR2 are LNHDA and SQIVND (reference sequence). Deletions cut 3 bases from V and 2 bases from J, with 10 bases between. The CDR3 DNA is TGTGCCAGTAGTATGGCAGGAATAAACACTGAAGCTTTCTCT. Its protein product is CASSMAGINTEAFS.

This chain connects TRBV29-1 to TRBJ2-1; D ambiguous. The CDR3 length is 14 residues. With 2 bases removed from V and 0 bases from J, the gap between germline ends came to 8 bases. Germline CDR1 SQVTM, CDR2 ANQGSEA. CDR3 residues: CSVEIRVSYNEQFF. In DNA form, the CDR3 reads TGCAGCGTTGAAATACGAGTCTCCTACAATGAGCAGTTCTTC.